A single sample gave rise to the 8 T cell receptor beta chains below, sequenced in a study of identical twins' blood T cells. One entry per CDR3 protein, called by TCRdb with MiXCR from the 5' RACE reads. The sample includes hundreds of thousands of distinct CDR3 sequences, about 28% seen only once; the top ten take about 6.1%. The sequenced sample was PBMCs. The receptors derive from a woman between 18 and 50 years old in good health.

The chain joins TRBV4-3 to TRBJ1-6, with unresolved D. The germline CDR1 and CDR2 sequences are LGHNA and YSLEER. The V gene lost 2 bases and the J gene lost 6 bases, with 8 bases spanning the gap. The CDR3 spans 14 residues. CDR3 amino acids: CASSQRVVNSPLHF. DNA for the CDR3: TGCGCCAGCAGCCAAAGGGTAGTTAATTCACCCCTCCACTTT.

This clonotype has only a few counts. The V and J genes are TRBV25-1 and TRBJ1-2; D is possibly TRBD1 (6 bases). V lost 1 base and J lost 8, with 14 bases in between. CDR3 length: 14 residues. Germline CDR1 MGHDK, CDR2 SYGVNS. CDR3 in amino acids: CASSEFGQSLGYTF. CDR3 in DNA: TGTGCCAGCAGTGAATTCGGACAGTCCCTAGGCTACACCTTC.

The V gene is TRBV6-5, the J gene TRBJ1-5; D unclear. CDR1 is MNHEY, CDR2 SVGAGI, per germline. With 5 bases removed from V and 2 bases from J, the gap between germline ends came to 13 bases. The CDR3 covers 15 residues. The CDR3 loop is CASSTREQRNQPQHF. CDR3 DNA sequence: TGTGCCAGCAGTACCCGGGAACAACGCAATCAGCCCCAGCATTTT.

This clonotype was picked up a small number of times. The chain joins TRBV25-1 to TRBJ1-1; D call uncertain. Germline lookup yields CDR1 MGHDK and CDR2 SYGVNS. The CDR3 loop spans 15 amino acids. V was pared by 3 bases and J by 0 bases, with 11 bases between. CDR3 in amino acids: CASSEKGGVNTEAFF. The CDR3 nucleotides read TGTGCCAGCAGTGAGAAAGGTGGGGTGAACACTGAAGCTTTCTTT.

A word on this clonotype: One junction end does not reproduce the germline sequence, and a read error may be involved. The rearrangement links TRBV27 to TRBJ1-4; no definite D call. Looked up from germline, CDR1 is MNHEY and CDR2 is SMNVEV (reference sequence). This CDR3 is built from 15 residues. The CDR3 DNA reads TGTGCCAGCAGTTTATCTGTGGGAACTAATGAACAACTGTTTTTT. This sequence encodes CASSLSVGTNEQLFF.

This clonotype was recorded at least ten times. V is TRBV12-3 or TRBV12-4 and J is TRBJ1-4; the D is unclear. The CDR3 runs 13 residues. Trimming left V 7 bases short and J 6 bases short, with 12 bases between. CDR3 protein: CASTRDIYEKLFF. CDR3 DNA: TGTGCCAGCACCAGAGACATATATGAAAAACTGTTTTTT.

This clonotype has only a few counts. The J gene is TRBJ1-6, the V gene TRBV7-9; 7 nucleotides align to TRBD1. CDR1 is SEHNR, CDR2 FQNEAQ, per germline (reference sequence). The CDR3 sequence is 15 residues long. The junction had 7 bases not matched to a gene; V was cut back by 5 bases and J by 6 bases. DNA for the CDR3: TGTGCCAGCAGCCAGGGGACAGTCGCTAATTCACCCCTCCACTTT. It specifies CASSQGTVANSPLHF.

The rearrangement uses TRBV20-1 and TRBJ1-4; TRBD1 matches at 8 bases. Germline CDR1 is DFQATT and CDR2 is SNEGSKA (reference sequence). The CDR3 runs 17 residues. V dropped 3 bases and J dropped 8; count of bases not matched to a gene: 17. DNA for the CDR3: TGCAGTGCTAGTGGGACCGAAGAGCAGGGGGCTTGGGAAAAACTGTTTTTT. It encodes CSASGTEEQGAWEKLFF.